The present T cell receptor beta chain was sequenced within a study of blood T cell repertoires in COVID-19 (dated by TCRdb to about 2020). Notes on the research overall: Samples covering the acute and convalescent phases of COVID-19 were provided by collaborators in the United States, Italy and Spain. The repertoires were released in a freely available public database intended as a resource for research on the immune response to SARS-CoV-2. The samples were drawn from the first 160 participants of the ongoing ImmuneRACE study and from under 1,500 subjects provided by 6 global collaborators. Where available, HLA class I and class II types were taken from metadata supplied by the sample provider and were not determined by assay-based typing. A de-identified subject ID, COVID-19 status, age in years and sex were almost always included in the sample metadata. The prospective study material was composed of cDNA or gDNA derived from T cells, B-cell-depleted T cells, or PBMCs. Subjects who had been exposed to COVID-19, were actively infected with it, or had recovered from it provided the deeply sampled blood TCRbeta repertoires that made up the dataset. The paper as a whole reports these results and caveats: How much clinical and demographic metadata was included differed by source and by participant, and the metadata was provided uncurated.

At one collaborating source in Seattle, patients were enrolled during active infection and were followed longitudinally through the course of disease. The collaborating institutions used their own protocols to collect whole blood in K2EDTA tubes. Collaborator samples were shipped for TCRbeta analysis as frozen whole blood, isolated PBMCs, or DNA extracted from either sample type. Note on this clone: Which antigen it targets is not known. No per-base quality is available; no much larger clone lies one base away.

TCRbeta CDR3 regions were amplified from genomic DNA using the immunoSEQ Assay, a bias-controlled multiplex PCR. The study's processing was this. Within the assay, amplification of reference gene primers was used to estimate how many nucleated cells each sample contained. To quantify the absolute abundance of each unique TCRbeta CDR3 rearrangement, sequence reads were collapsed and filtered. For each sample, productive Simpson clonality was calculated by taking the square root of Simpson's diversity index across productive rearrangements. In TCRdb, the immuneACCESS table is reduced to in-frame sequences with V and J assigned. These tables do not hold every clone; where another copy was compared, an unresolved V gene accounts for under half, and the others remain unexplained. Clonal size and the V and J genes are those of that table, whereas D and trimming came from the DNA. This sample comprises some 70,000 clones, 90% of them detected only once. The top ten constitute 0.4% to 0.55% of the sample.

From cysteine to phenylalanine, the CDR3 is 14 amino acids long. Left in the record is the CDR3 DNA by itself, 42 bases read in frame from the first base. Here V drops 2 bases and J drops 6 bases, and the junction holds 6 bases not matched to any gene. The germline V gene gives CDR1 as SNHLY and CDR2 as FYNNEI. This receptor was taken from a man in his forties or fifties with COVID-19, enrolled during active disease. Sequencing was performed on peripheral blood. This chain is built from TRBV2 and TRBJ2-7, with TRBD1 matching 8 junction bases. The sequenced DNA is TGTGCCAGCAGTGAACAGGGGGCGTTGAGCGAGCAGTACTTC. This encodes CASSEQGALSEQYF.